The 12 T cell receptor beta chains in this list originate from one sample, sequenced in a study of T cells in localized non-small cell lung cancer. TCRdb keeps only in-frame clones here, not all; method: immunoSEQ multiplex PCR. In the table there are some 140,000 clones, roughly 90% of which are singletons. The input for sequencing was peripheral blood, taken before any cancer treatment. The receptor source for this set is a female donor aged 60 or older with stage I lung adenocarcinoma.

V is TRBV15 and J is TRBJ1-5; the match to TRBD1 covers 7 bases. With 3 bases clipped from V and 6 bases from J, the junction kept 8 bases outside the gene matches. Germline CDR1 reads LNHNV; CDR2 reads YYDKDF (reference sequence). This CDR3 has 15 residues. The CDR3 is CATSREPTGVQPQHF. The CDR3 DNA sequence: TGTGCCACCAGCAGGGAACCAACAGGGGTTCAGCCCCAGCATTTT. Variable domain in full (rest from reference TRBV15 and TRBJ1-5): DAMVIQNPRYQVTQFGKPVTLSCSQTLNHNVMYWYQQKSSQAPKLLFHYYDKDFNNEADTPDNFQSRRPNTSFCFLDIRSPGLGDTAMYLCATSREPTGVQPQHFGDGTRLSIL.

The J gene is TRBJ1-4, the V gene TRBV7-9; D not resolved. Germline-derived CDR1 and CDR2 are SEHNR and FQNEAQ (reference sequence). V lost 6 bases to trimming and J lost 0 bases, with 2 bases between them. The CDR3 sequence is 12 residues long. DNA for the CDR3: TGTGCCAGCAGGGCAACTAATGAAAAACTGTTTTTT. Amino acid sequence: CASRATNEKLFF.

The J gene is TRBJ2-4, the V gene TRBV5-4; D uncertain. Germline CDR1 SGHNT, CDR2 YYREEE (reference sequence). Trimming took 0 bases from V and 3 from J, leaving 10 bases between them. The CDR3 is 15 amino acids. CDR3 amino acids: CASSLGVAVKNIQYF. CDR3 nucleotide sequence: TGTGCCAGCAGCTTGGGGGTGGCGGTCAAAAACATTCAGTACTTC.

The chain employs TRBV6-4 and TRBJ2-1; D call uncertain. The CDR3 extends over 13 amino acids. The germline V and J ends were trimmed by 7 bases and 5 bases, with 12 bases remaining between them. Per the germline V gene, CDR1 is MRHNA and CDR2 is SNTAGT. The CDR3 protein is CASKSGLDNEQFF. As DNA, the CDR3 is TGTGCCAGCAAGTCAGGTCTCGACAATGAGCAGTTCTTC.

The J gene is TRBJ1-1, the V gene TRBV28; D ambiguous. This CDR3 has 13 amino acids. CDR1 MDHEN and CDR2 SYDVKM come from the germline V gene. With 2 bases removed from V and 4 bases from J, the gap between germline ends came to 8 bases. CDR3 in amino acids: CASSLPRSTEAFF. For the CDR3, the DNA is TGTGCCAGCAGTTTACCGAGGAGCACTGAAGCTTTCTTT. Variable domain in full (rest from reference TRBV28 and TRBJ1-1): DVKVTQSSRYLVKRTGEKVFLECVQDMDHENMFWYRQDPGLGLRLIYFSYDVKMKEKGDIPEGYSVSREKKERFSLILESASTNQTSMYLCASSLPRSTEAFFGQGTRLTVV.

V gene TRBV2 combines with J gene TRBJ1-6; the D gene is possibly TRBD1 (5 bases). Trimming shortened V by 11 bases and J by 10 bases, and 21 bases separated the two germline ends. This CDR3 region has 14 residues. The germline gives CDR1 SNHLY, CDR2 FYNNEI. CDR3 coding DNA: TGTGCCCGCACTGGGACCCAAGGGCCCTCACCCCTCCACTTT. Translated, it gives CARTGTQGPSPLHF.

The chain joins TRBV6-5 to TRBJ2-7, with 8 positions matching TRBD2. The CDR3 length is 13 residues. CDR1 and CDR2 (germline): MNHEY, SVGAGI. The junction had 2 bases not matched to a gene; V was cut back by 3 bases and J by 4 bases. The CDR3 reads CASSYTGGYEQYF. The CDR3 DNA reads as TGTGCCAGCAGTTATACGGGAGGGTACGAGCAGTACTTC.

The genes are TRBV27 and TRBJ2-7, with a tentative D call TRBD2 (7 bases). Germline V gene lookup returns CDR1 MNHEY and CDR2 SMNVEV (reference sequence). This CDR3 region has 14 residues. Trimming took 6 bases from V and 3 from J, leaving 15 bases between them. CDR3 DNA sequence: TGTGCCAGCAGCCCCAGGGGAGGGGGCTACGAGCAGTACTTC. Translating it yields CASSPRGGGYEQYF.

V gene TRBV29-1 combines with J gene TRBJ2-1, with D unclear. Germline loops: CDR1 SQVTM, CDR2 ANQGSEA. This CDR3 region has 13 residues. The ends were cut back, 0 bases at V and 7 bases at J, with 10 bases in the middle. This chain's CDR3 is CSVEDRARNEQFF. CDR3 DNA: TGCAGCGTTGAAGATCGGGCCAGGAATGAGCAGTTCTTC.

About this clone itself: Other DNA sequences of this sample code for an identical CDR3. V is TRBV5-1 and J is TRBJ1-1; the D gene is possibly TRBD1 (6 bases). V lost 0 bases and J 6 bases, leaving 18 bases between the germline ends. There are 16 residues in the CDR3. Germline V gives CDR1 SGHRS, CDR2 YFSETQ. The CDR3 protein is CASSLAAGERSPEAFF. The CDR3 DNA follows: TGCGCCAGCAGCTTGGCCGCAGGGGAGAGGTCTCCTGAAGCTTTCTTT.

V usage is TRBV28 and J usage is TRBJ2-7, with 9 nucleotides matching TRBD2. CDR1 is MDHEN and CDR2 is SYDVKM in the germline V gene. The CDR3 has 15 residues. Trimming took 8 bases from V and 1 from J; bases not matched to a gene: 9. This CDR3 is CASLGREGRSYEQYF. Written as DNA, the CDR3 is TGTGCCAGCTTAGGGCGGGAGGGCCGATCCTACGAGCAGTACTTC.

The genes are TRBV5-5 and TRBJ2-2; TRBD1 matches 7 bases. Germline loops: CDR1 SGHKS, CDR2 YYEKEE (reference sequence). This CDR3 comprises 15 residues. The trim removed 7 bases at V and 0 bases at J, leaving 6 bases unmatched. CDR3 residues: CASRRQGPNTGELFF. CDR3 sequence (DNA): TGTGCCAGCCGACGACAGGGACCGAACACCGGGGAGCTGTTTTTT. Together with reference TRBV5-5 and TRBJ2-2, the CDR3 gives the full variable domain: DAGVTQSPTHLIKTRGQQVTLRCSPISGHKSVSWYQQVLGQGPQFIFQYYEKEERGRGNFPDRFSARQFPNYSSELNVNALLLGDSALYLCASRRQGPNTGELFFGEGSRLTVL.